The rows below give T cell receptor beta chains drawn from one sample of a study of blood T cell repertoires in COVID-19. The protocol was immunoSEQ multiplex PCR, while the TCRdb copy is restricted to in-frame clones and leaves out a portion. Here the sample spans fewer than 350,000 clones, approximately 86% being singletons. Sequencing was carried out using peripheral blood. The receptors stem from a woman aged 25 to 39 who had recovered from COVID-19. The CDR3 runs from the conserved cysteine through the conserved F or W.

v_call	j_call	cdr3_aa
TRBV19	TRBJ2-1	CASSILAGVNEQFF
TRBV5-1	TRBJ2-7	CASSLYLSGYEQYF
TRBV5-6	TRBJ1-2	CASSLGQGHYGYTF
TRBV6-5	TRBJ2-1	CASTTGTSGSEQFF
TRBV29-1	TRBJ1-4	CSFRTGRNEKLFF
TRBV9	TRBJ1-3	CASSVDFSVNTIYF
TRBV4-3	TRBJ2-7	CASSQDVTSGPYEQYF
TRBV5-1	TRBJ2-5	CASSGTGTPQETQYF
TRBV15	TRBJ1-1	CATSRDQGPSTEAFF
TRBV4-3	TRBJ2-6	CASSQTYYTGANVLTF
TRBV7-2	TRBJ2-3	CASSPSSADTQYF
TRBV20-1	TRBJ2-7	CSASIPGLDYEQYF
TRBV3-1/TRBV3-2	TRBJ1-1	CASAQSGTEAFF
TRBV18	TRBJ2-7	CASSPTGGSYEQYF
TRBV6-6	TRBJ2-7	CASSSVDRGDEQYF
TRBV5-1	TRBJ1-3	CASSGGQGQAGNTIYF
TRBV25-1	TRBJ2-2	CASSGVQGAGTGELFF
TRBV7-9	TRBJ1-4	CASSLQRTGGFEKLFF
TRBV27	TRBJ2-3	CATRPSGTDTQYF
TRBV7-8	TRBJ2-5	CASSATGPGQPETQYF
TRBV2	TRBJ2-3	CASRADTDTQYF
TRBV6-5	TRBJ1-1	CASRRGQGTEAFF
TRBV6-2/TRBV6-3	TRBJ2-3	CASSFLASPRNTDTQYF
TRBV3-1/TRBV3-2	TRBJ2-2	CATGLAGAGELFF
TRBV18	TRBJ1-2	CASSPGTADGYTF
TRBV15	TRBJ2-2	CATSSGGVMTGELFF
TRBV18	TRBJ1-4	CASSSTPNEKLFF
TRBV27	TRBJ2-1	CASSFQGIDEQFF
TRBV2	TRBJ2-3	CASSPTSSTDTQYF
TRBV4-2	TRBJ2-3	CASSSSTSGGAWERTDTQYF
TRBV10-3	TRBJ2-1	CAISESQDRGHEQFF
TRBV7-9	TRBJ2-1	CASMPGLAGREQFF
TRBV6-2/TRBV6-3	TRBJ2-5	CASSHNQGAPSQETQYF
TRBV10-2	TRBJ1-5	CASSGTGVFHTPQHF
TRBV7-6	TRBJ2-7	CASSPSGTGPYEQYF
TRBV21-1	TRBJ1-1	CAAWNRVATEAFF
TRBV5-1	TRBJ2-7	CASSRDTSYEQYF
TRBV7-2	TRBJ2-5	CASSPGGRGIQETQYF
TRBV19	TRBJ1-3	CASRQANSGNTIYF
TRBV29-1	TRBJ1-2	CSVEPWTGFGYTF
TRBV14	TRBJ2-2	CASTGRRNTGELFF
TRBV7-3	TRBJ2-2	CASSPVAGVAGELFF
TRBV29-1	TRBJ1-1	CSVVGLLNTEAFF
TRBV7-2	TRBJ1-5	CASSGTGGNQPQHF
TRBV3-1/TRBV3-2	TRBJ1-3	CASSLTETGNTIYF
TRBV15	TRBJ2-7	CATSRPLGLAVGEQYF
TRBV5-1	TRBJ1-4	CASSFDQGGEKLFF
TRBV5-6	TRBJ1-1	CASSLFRGENTEAFF
TRBV7-3	TRBJ2-1	CASSLGLAGQFQFF
TRBV10-2	TRBJ2-1	CASSEWTSGSDEQFF
TRBV18	TRBJ1-5	CASSPSPDQPQHF
TRBV5-6	TRBJ2-5	CASSRGAGDGETQYF
TRBV5-1	TRBJ1-1	CASSSLRGDTEAFF
TRBV28	TRBJ2-1	CASSSSGNEQFF
TRBV5-1	TRBJ1-3	CASSLGDRDGNTIYF
TRBV28	TRBJ1-2	CASSPLLGLYGYTF
TRBV19	TRBJ2-1	CASKASGKSEQFF
TRBV30	TRBJ1-2	CAWSQDTFYYGYTF
TRBV19	TRBJ2-1	CASSRDNYNEQFF